These T cell receptor beta chains were read from a single sample in a study of regulatory T cells in long-lasting Graves disease. TCRdb analysed the multiplex PCR reads with MiXCR anew, one entry per CDR3 protein. The sample includes about 470,000 distinct CDR3 sequences, around a fifth seen only once; the top ten take roughly 7%. This specimen consisted of peripheral blood mononuclear cells (PBMCs), obtained when the disease was refractory, from a patient treated with antithyroid drugs. The receptors shown here come from a female donor with Graves disease. Each CDR3 is given with its conserved first and last residue. A D gene is named only where the DNA matches it firmly. Clone size, where shown, is once, few, many, or a class for clones that have expanded.

- | few | TRBJ1-3 | 15 | TRBV19 | TGTGCCAGTAGTATAGATGCCCGAGTTGGAAACACCATATATTTT | CASSIDARVGNTIYF
TRBD1 | - | TRBJ2-3 | 14 | TRBV28 | TGTGCCAGCAGAAAGACAGGGGCAACAGATACGCAGTATTTT | CASRKTGATDTQYF
- | many | TRBJ1-4 | 15 | TRBV28 | TGTGCCAGCACCGAAACAGGGATTGCTAATGAAAAACTGTTTTTT | CASTETGIANEKLFF
- | many | TRBJ1-1 | 14 | TRBV2 | TGTACCAGCAGTTTTCTAAGGGGAGGGGCTGAAGCTTTCTTT | CTSSFLRGGAEAFF
- | - | TRBJ2-2 | 16 | TRBV9 | TGTGCCAGCAGCGTAGGACAGACCGCCGACACCGGGGAGCTGTTTTTT | CASSVGQTADTGELFF
TRBD2 | few | TRBJ2-7 | 14 | TRBV20-1 | TGCAGTGCAGAAATAGCGGGAGGGCTATACGAGCAGTACTTC | CSAEIAGGLYEQYF
- | few | TRBJ2-5 | 12 | TRBV12-3/TRBV12-4 | TGTGCCACCAGAAGAGCATTAGAGACCCAGTACTTC | CATRRALETQYF
- | many | TRBJ1-6 | 16 | TRBV12-3/TRBV12-4 | TGTGCCAGCAGTTTAGTTTTCCGGGGGATAGGTTCACCCCTCCACTTT | CASSLVFRGIGSPLHF
- | few | TRBJ2-7 | 14 | TRBV7-9 | TGTGCCAGCAGCTCCTCAACTCGGGGTTACGAGCAGTACTTC | CASSSSTRGYEQYF
- | many | TRBJ1-2 | 16 | TRBV11-2 | TGTGCCAGCAGCTTCCCGGACCGCCATTCTAACTATGGCTACACCTTC | CASSFPDRHSNYGYTF
- | - | TRBJ2-2 | 14 | TRBV28 | TGTGCCAGCAGTTTAACAAGTCACACCGGGGAGCTGTTTTTT | CASSLTSHTGELFF
TRBD2 | - | TRBJ2-5 | 17 | TRBV30 | TGTGCCTGGGTGGAAGCCTACAGGCGGGGGAGGGGAGAGACCCAGTACTTC | CAWVEAYRRGRGETQYF
TRBD1 | many | TRBJ2-7 | 14 | TRBV7-9 | TGTGCCAGCAGCCCTAGTGACAGGGGGCCCGAGCAGTACTTC | CASSPSDRGPEQYF
- | many | TRBJ2-7 | 13 | TRBV12-3/TRBV12-4 | TGTGCCAGCTGCGTAGGGCGTTGTCACGAGCAGTACTTC | CASCVGRCHEQYF
TRBD1 | few | TRBJ1-1 | 13 | TRBV20-1 | TGCAGTGCTAGTGAAACGGGACAGCTGGTCGCTTTCTTT | CSASETGQLVAFF
TRBD1 | many | TRBJ2-7 | 13 | TRBV19 | TGTGCCAGCAGCTCAGGGACAGCCTACGAGCAGTACTTC | CASSSGTAYEQYF
TRBD1 | few | TRBJ1-1 | 15 | TRBV20-1 | TGCAGTGCTCCGCCGGACAGGCTAACCCGCACTGAAGCTTTCTTT | CSAPPDRLTRTEAFF
- | many | TRBJ2-7 | 15 | TRBV10-3 | TGTGCCATCAGTGACTTGGGGGGAAGCTCCTACGAGCAGTACTTC | CAISDLGGSSYEQYF
TRBD1 | - | TRBJ2-5 | 13 | TRBV24-1 | TGTGCCACCAGCCAGGGGGCGGTTGAGACCCAGTACTTC | CATSQGAVETQYF
- | few | TRBJ2-7 | 11 | TRBV29-1 | TGCAGCGTTGAGACAGGCTTCAAGCAGTACTTC | CSVETGFKQYF
TRBD1 | - | TRBJ1-2 | 15 | TRBV28 | TGTGCCAGCAGCCCAGGGACAGGGGTAATCTATGGCTACACCTTC | CASSPGTGVIYGYTF
- | many | TRBJ2-5 | 13 | TRBV28 | TGTGCCAGCAGTGCTAGGGAAACCGGGACCCAGTACTTC | CASSARETGTQYF
TRBD2 | many | TRBJ2-4 | 16 | TRBV27 | TGTGCCAGCAGCTCCAAGACTAGCGGGGGGGGAAACATTCAGTACTTC | CASSSKTSGGGNIQYF
TRBD1 | many | TRBJ2-6 | 20 | TRBV6-2/TRBV6-3 | TGTGCCAGCAGTTACTCGTGGGACAGGGGAACCAGCTCTGGGGCCAACGTCCTGACTTTC | CASSYSWDRGTSSGANVLTF
TRBD2 | many | TRBJ2-5 | 14 | TRBV3-1 | TGTGCCAGCACCTCCGAAGGGAGGGATCCGACCCAGTACTTC | CASTSEGRDPTQYF
- | many | TRBJ2-7 | 14 | TRBV27 | TGTGCCAGCAGTTTAAGTCTAAGCTCCTACGAGCAGTACTTC | CASSLSLSSYEQYF
- | few | TRBJ2-7 | 9 | TRBV6-1 | TGTGCCGGCATTAGGGGGCAGTACTTC | CAGIRGQYF
- | many | TRBJ2-2 | 14 | TRBV5-1 | TGCGCCAGCAGCTGGCCATTCAACACCGGGGAGCTGTTTTTT | CASSWPFNTGELFF
TRBD1 | many | TRBJ2-7 | 14 | TRBV6-1 | TGTGCCAGCACCCCCGGGACAGGGAAATACGAGCAGTACTTC | CASTPGTGKYEQYF
- | many | TRBJ2-5 | 12 | TRBV6-1 | TGTGCCAGCAGGACCACAGGGGAGACCCAGTACTTC | CASRTTGETQYF
TRBD2 | - | TRBJ2-1 | 13 | TRBV25-1 | TGTGCCGGGGGACTAGCGCATCTGAATGAGCAGTTCTTC | CAGGLAHLNEQFF
- | many | TRBJ2-7 | 13 | TRBV7-9 | TGTGCCAGCAGCTGGGCAATAGGCTACGAGCAGTACTTC | CASSWAIGYEQYF
TRBD1 | - | TRBJ1-4 | 14 | TRBV30 | TGTGCCTGGAGTCGAGGACAGGAGAATGAAAAACTGTTTTTT | CAWSRGQENEKLFF
- | - | TRBJ2-4 | 17 | TRBV7-9 | TGTGCCAGCAGCTTAGCAGGGACCTACCCCACCAAAAACATTCAGTACTTC | CASSLAGTYPTKNIQYF
TRBD1 | many | TRBJ1-4 | 13 | TRBV28 | TGTGCCAGCTGGGGACAGCTTAATGAAAAACTGTTTTTT | CASWGQLNEKLFF
TRBD1 | many | TRBJ1-5 | 17 | TRBV5-6 | TGTGCCAGCAGCTCAAAAACGACAGGGAGGGACAATCAGCCCCAGCATTTT | CASSSKTTGRDNQPQHF
- | - | TRBJ1-1 | 12 | TRBV3-1 | TGTGCCAGCAGCCATGTACAGGAGGAAGCTTTCTTT | CASSHVQEEAFF
- | many | TRBJ1-6 | 15 | TRBV6-1 | TGTGCCAGCAGACCGGACAGTGCCTATAATTCACCCCTCCACTTT | CASRPDSAYNSPLHF
- | many | TRBJ2-1 | 13 | TRBV2 | TGTGCCAGCAGCTGGGGGGGGGCAGGTGAGCAGTTCTTC | CASSWGGAGEQFF
- | many | TRBJ1-1 | 13 | TRBV20-1 | TGCAGTGCTAAGGACCAAATGAACACTGAAGCTTTCTTT | CSAKDQMNTEAFF
TRBD1 | few | TRBJ2-7 | 13 | TRBV7-8 | TGTGCCAGCAGCAAAAGGGACAGCTACGAGCAGTACTTC | CASSKRDSYEQYF
TRBD1 | - | TRBJ2-7 | 14 | TRBV6-1 | TGTGCCAGCAGGCCACAGGGGGTATCCTACGAGCAGTACTTC | CASRPQGVSYEQYF
- | once | TRBJ2-2 | 13 | TRBV20-1 | TGCAGTGCTAGAGATACAGGGTCCGGGGAGCTGTTTTTT | CSARDTGSGELFF
- | few | TRBJ2-7 | 14 | TRBV11-2 | TGTGCCAGCAGCTTAGGTAGTTTATCCTACGAGCAGTACTTC | CASSLGSLSYEQYF
TRBD2 | - | TRBJ2-7 | 16 | TRBV29-1 | TGCAGCGGCCTGGGCCAGCGGGAGGGAAGCTCCTACGAGCAGTACTTC | CSGLGQREGSSYEQYF
TRBD2 | many | TRBJ2-7 | 14 | TRBV15 | TGTGCCACCAGCACTAGCGGGAATGACTACGAGCAGTACTTC | CATSTSGNDYEQYF
- | - | TRBJ2-3 | 14 | TRBV20-1 | TGCAGTGCTAGCTTGCAGCGGAGCACAGATACGCAGTATTTT | CSASLQRSTDTQYF